One sample yielded the 8 T cell receptor beta chains listed below, sequenced in a study of shared clonotypes between healthy human individuals. Positively selected for CCR7, the CD45RO-negative cells used as naive CD8 cells excluded terminally differentiated effector memory CD45RA+ cells. Generated by immunoSEQ multiplex PCR, the TCRdb table keeps only in-frame clones and is missing some. The sample consists of millions of clones, about 95% of them appearing once. The specimen was naive CD8+ T cells sorted from blood. These receptors all come from a man younger than 35 in good health.

This clone appeared a single time. Other DNA sequences from this sample encode an identical CDR3 as well. The J gene is TRBJ1-6, the V gene TRBV10-3, with D possibly matching TRBD1 (6 bases). CDR3 size: 15 residues. The V gene's germline CDR1 is ENHRY and CDR2 SYGVKD. V lost 3 bases and J 5 bases, leaving 11 bases between the germline ends. The CDR3 region has the DNA TGTGCCATCAGTGAAAGCCCAGGGGATAATTCACCCCTCCACTTT. Translating it yields CAISESPGDNSPLHF.

The rearrangement links TRBV7-8 to TRBJ2-7, with 10 bases that match TRBD2. This CDR3 comprises 16 residues. The germline gives CDR1 SGHVS, CDR2 FQNEAQ. Trimming removed 5 bases from V and 0 bases from J; junction bases left unmatched: 7. This CDR3 reads CASSPLAGGSSYEQYF. CDR3 DNA: TGTGCCAGCAGCCCCTTAGCGGGGGGATCCTCCTACGAGCAGTACTTC.

The genes are TRBV23-1 and TRBJ1-5; the D gene is possibly TRBD1 (6 bases). TRBV23-1 is annotated as an ORF whose role is uncertain. Trimming removed 8 bases at V and 0 bases at J, with 20 bases between. This CDR3 comprises 17 residues. CDR3 loop: CASLQRGGAYSNQPQHF. The CDR3 nucleotides are TGCGCCAGCCTCCAACGAGGGGGAGCATATAGCAATCAGCCCCAGCATTTT.

The chain carries TRBV9 and TRBJ2-1; D might be TRBD2 (7 bases). The CDR3 has 14 residues. Per germline, CDR1 SGDLS and CDR2 YYNGEE. V was cut by 0 bases and J by 8 bases, with 12 bases left in between. The CDR3 nucleotides read TGTGCCAGCAGCGTAGCCGGGGGGCAGGATGAGCAGTTCTTC. It is translated as CASSVAGGQDEQFF.

The chain combines TRBV4-2 with TRBJ2-7, with 8 nucleotides matching TRBD2. This CDR3 is built from 16 residues. With 3 bases clipped from V and 0 bases from J, the junction kept 7 bases outside the gene matches. The germline gives CDR1 LGHNA, CDR2 YNFKEQ. For the CDR3, the DNA is TGTGCCAGCAGCCAGGAAGCGGGGGTAAGCTCCTACGAGCAGTACTTC. It translates to CASSQEAGVSSYEQYF.

This chain links TRBV27 with TRBJ2-7, with 9 bases that match TRBD1. Per germline, CDR1 MNHEY and CDR2 SMNVEV (reference sequence). The CDR3 loop spans 15 amino acids. V lost 3 bases, J lost 4 bases, and 7 bases stayed unmatched. The CDR3 DNA follows: TGTGCCAGCAGTTTGGGACAGGGACAAGAGTACGAGCAGTACTTC. Protein: CASSLGQGQEYEQYF.

J is TRBJ2-3 and V is TRBV29-1; D possibly corresponds to TRBD2 (6 bases). This CDR3 is built from 13 residues. The germline V and J ends were trimmed by 3 bases and 4 bases, with 11 bases remaining between them. CDR1 is SQVTM and CDR2 is ANQGSEA in the germline V gene. The CDR3 region is CSVEGGEADTQYF. CDR3 in DNA: TGCAGCGTTGAGGGCGGGGAGGCAGATACGCAGTATTTT.

For this clone: This CDR3 is also generated by other DNA sequences in the sample. The chain uses TRBV4-1 and TRBJ2-7, with 9 positions matching TRBD2. The CDR3 spans 15 residues. The germline V gene encodes CDR1 MGHRA and CDR2 YSYEKL. Losses at the gene ends were 4 bases for V and 1 base for J; bases not matched to a gene: 5. In nucleotides, the CDR3 is TGCGCCAGCAGCCCCCTCAGCGGGGGGTCCTACGAGCAGTACTTC. Protein sequence: CASSPLSGGSYEQYF.